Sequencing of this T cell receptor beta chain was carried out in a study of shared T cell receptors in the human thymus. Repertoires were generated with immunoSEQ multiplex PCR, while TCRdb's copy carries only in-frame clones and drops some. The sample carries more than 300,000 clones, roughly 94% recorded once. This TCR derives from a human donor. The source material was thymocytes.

As DNA, the CDR3 is TGTGCCAGCAGTCATGACAGCCTAACCTACGAGCAGTACTTC. Protein sequence: CASSHDSLTYEQYF. The rearrangement uses TRBV28 and TRBJ2-5; D possibly corresponds to TRBD1 (5 bases). The J call is in doubt because the DNA end fits TRBJ2-7 better. Germline V gives CDR1 MDHEN, CDR2 SYDVKM. The CDR3 contains 14 residues.